Reported below is one T cell receptor (beta chain). This sample stems from a study of OX40 agonist ivuxolimab in advanced cancers. J was trimmed by 0 bases and V by 5 bases; bases with no gene match: 6. Germline V gene lookup returns CDR1 MGHRA and CDR2 YSYEKL. This CDR3 region has 16 residues. The data were produced by immunoSEQ multiplex PCR, yet TCRdb's version contains in-frame clones alone and is incomplete. The data contain around 100,000 clones, around 93% of them singletons. The input for sequencing was CD4+ or CD8+ T cells sorted from blood, taken in a trial of the OX40 agonist ivuxolimab. This chain joins TRBV4-1 and TRBJ2-2; 7 positions agree with TRBD1. This sequence originates from an adult with an advanced solid tumor such as melanoma, head and neck, liver or kidney cancer. This CDR3 is CASSTPQGSNTGELFF. The CDR3 nucleotides are TGCGCCAGCAGCACTCCACAGGGGTCGAACACCGGGGAGCTGTTTTTT.